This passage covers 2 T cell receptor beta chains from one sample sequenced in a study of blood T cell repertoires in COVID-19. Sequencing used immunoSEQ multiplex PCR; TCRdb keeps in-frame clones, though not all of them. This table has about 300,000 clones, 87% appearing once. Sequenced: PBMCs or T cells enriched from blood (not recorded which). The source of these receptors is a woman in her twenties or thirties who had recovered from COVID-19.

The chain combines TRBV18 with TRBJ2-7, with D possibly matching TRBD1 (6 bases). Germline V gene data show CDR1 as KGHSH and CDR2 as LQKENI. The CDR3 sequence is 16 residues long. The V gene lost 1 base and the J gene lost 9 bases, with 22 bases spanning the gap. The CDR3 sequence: CASSPLDRGFGGLQYF. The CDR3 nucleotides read TGTGCCAGCTCACCACTGGATCGCGGATTTGGGGGCTTGCAGTACTTC.

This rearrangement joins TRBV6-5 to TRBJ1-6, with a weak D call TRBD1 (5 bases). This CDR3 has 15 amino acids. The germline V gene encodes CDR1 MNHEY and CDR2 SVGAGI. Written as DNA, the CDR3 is TGTGCGGCCTGGGAGGGGAACTCCTATAATTCACCCCTCCACTTT. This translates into CAAWEGNSYNSPLHF.